This note documents a single T cell receptor beta chain sequence. Antigen unknown. Cells were stimulated with CMV-infected fibroblast lysates at roughly 9.1 ug/mL. CD40L-negative CD69-negative CD45RO-high memory CD4+ T cells were sorted as populations depleted of antigen-responding cells. This sample was taken from a study of persistence of HIV-infected CD4 T cells. The CDR3 is 14 residues long. Germline CDR1 SGHTA, CDR2 FQGTGA. The germline V and J ends were trimmed by 4 bases and 9 bases, with 16 bases remaining between them. This was the immunoSEQ version 4 assay in survey mode. Sequencing was performed with immunoSEQ multiplex PCR; in TCRdb, only in-frame clones are kept and a portion is missing. The repertoire consists of fewer than 30,000 clones, with roughly 82% occurring once and the leading ten covering 3.5% to 5.5%.

This chain connects TRBV7-3 to TRBJ2-1, with D possibly matching TRBD2 (5 bases). The sample was CD4+ T cells sorted from PBMCs after roughly 18-hour stimulation, taken from a patient who received antiretroviral therapy. The source of this sequence is an adult man with HIV who was CMV-seropositive. CDR3: CASSSQPGSSEQFF. As DNA, the CDR3 is TGTGCCAGCAGCTCCCAGCCGGGATCAAGTGAGCAGTTCTTC.